This T cell receptor (beta chain) comes out of a study of T cells in narcolepsy. Here immunoSEQ multiplex PCR was the method, and the copy in TCRdb shows in-frame clones only, minus some. The sample records tens of thousands of clones, approximately 78% being singletons. Study findings and constraints: Same-patient CSF and blood CD4+ T cell clonotypes included HCRT-specific and TRIB2-specific autoreactive ones.

With regard to this clone: Antigen unknown.

The germline V gene has CDR1 SGHAT and CDR2 FQNNGV. The trim removed 5 bases at V and 5 bases at J, leaving 13 bases unmatched. The CDR3 is made up of 17 amino acids. J is TRBJ2-7 and V is TRBV11-2; TRBD2 matches at 12 bases. The origin of this receptor is a human donor with narcolepsy. The sample taken for sequencing was CD45RA- memory CD4+ T cells from PBMCs. The CDR3 region is CASSLWTSGTRRNEQYF. CDR3 in DNA: TGTGCCAGCAGCCTATGGACTAGCGGGACTCGAAGAAACGAGCAGTACTTC.